This is a list of T cell receptor beta chains from one sample in a study of T cells in localized non-small cell lung cancer. The protocol was immunoSEQ multiplex PCR, while the TCRdb copy is restricted to in-frame clones and leaves out a portion. The sample consists of about 11,000 clones, over 75% of them appearing once. The sample in question was peripheral blood, obtained before any cancer treatment. The origin of the receptors is a male donor older than 55 with stage I lung adenocarcinoma. The CDR3 runs from the conserved cysteine through the conserved F or W. The D gene is left open where the match is weak. Size tells how often a clone was seen (once, few, many) or the class of an expanded clone, and some rows leave it out.

V: TRBV18
J: TRBJ1-4
D: TRBD1
size: .
CDR3: CASSPPGQGWEKLFF
DNA: TGTGCCAGCTCACCGCCGGGACAGGGGTGGGAAAAACTGTTTTTT

V: TRBV7-2
J: TRBJ2-3
D: TRBD2
size: .
CDR3: CASTAGGPVSTQYF
DNA: TGTGCCAGCACGGCGGGGGGGCCTGTGAGTACGCAGTATTTT

V: TRBV9
J: TRBJ1-3
D: .
size: .
CDR3: CASSVDGAAGNTIYF
DNA: TGTGCCAGCAGCGTAGATGGGGCCGCTGGAAACACCATATATTTT

V: TRBV28
J: TRBJ2-2
D: TRBD1
size: .
CDR3: CASTRGGGTGELFF
DNA: TGTGCCAGCACTCGAGGGGGCGGCACCGGGGAGCTGTTTTTT

V: TRBV6-1
J: TRBJ1-2
D: TRBD1
size: .
CDR3: CASSGGTGGDYGYTF
DNA: TGTGCCAGCAGTGGGGGGACAGGGGGCGACTATGGCTACACCTTC

V: TRBV28
J: TRBJ1-2
D: .
size: few
CDR3: CAAGGQTNYGYTF
DNA: TGTGCCGCTGGGGGCCAGACTAACTATGGCTACACCTTC

V: TRBV4-2
J: TRBJ1-2
D: .
size: .
CDR3: CASSQDQDGYTF
DNA: TGTGCCAGCAGCCAAGATCAGGATGGCTACACCTTC

V: TRBV14
J: TRBJ1-5
D: .
size: few
CDR3: CASSQEEWQPQHF
DNA: TGTGCCAGCAGCCAAGAGGAATGGCAGCCCCAGCATTTT

V: TRBV6-1
J: TRBJ2-7
D: .
size: .
CDR3: CASSERAGTTYEQYF
DNA: TGTGCCAGCAGTGAACGGGCAGGGACAACCTACGAGCAGTACTTC

V: TRBV6-5
J: TRBJ2-2
D: TRBD2
size: .
CDR3: CASRSGLRNTGELFF
DNA: TGTGCCAGCAGGTCGGGACTACGAAACACCGGGGAGCTGTTTTTT

V: TRBV5-1
J: TRBJ1-2
D: .
size: .
CDR3: CASSLAGDYGYTF
DNA: TGCGCCAGCAGCTTGGCCGGAGACTATGGCTACACCTTC

V: TRBV6-5
J: TRBJ2-7
D: .
size: few
CDR3: CASSYFHGGHYEQYF
DNA: TGTGCCAGCAGTTACTTCCACGGGGGCCACTACGAGCAGTACTTC

V: TRBV10-3
J: TRBJ2-5
D: .
size: .
CDR3: CASQGREGETQYF
DNA: TGTGCCTCCCAGGGCAGGGAAGGGGAGACCCAGTACTTC

V: TRBV6-1
J: TRBJ1-2
D: .
size: .
CDR3: CASSEGGPRGYTF
DNA: TGTGCCAGCAGTGAAGGGGGGCCCCGAGGCTACACCTTC

V: TRBV7-2
J: TRBJ1-6
D: .
size: .
CDR3: CASSLVLGVNSPLHF
DNA: TGTGCCAGCAGCTTAGTTCTGGGGGTTAATTCACCCCTCCACTTT

V: TRBV11-2
J: TRBJ2-7
D: .
size: .
CDR3: CASSSDTFSYEQYF
DNA: TGTGCCAGCAGCTCGGACACGTTCTCCTACGAGCAGTACTTC

V: TRBV4-3
J: TRBJ2-1
D: .
size: .
CDR3: CASSQGDHSYNEQFF
DNA: TGCGCCAGCAGCCAAGGGGACCACTCCTACAATGAGCAGTTCTTC

V: TRBV7-2
J: TRBJ1-5
D: TRBD1
size: .
CDR3: CASSPQTSDRGFWNQPQHF
DNA: TGTGCCAGCAGCCCCCAGACTTCAGACAGGGGTTTCTGGAATCAGCCCCAGCATTTT

V: TRBV28
J: TRBJ2-5
D: TRBD1
size: .
CDR3: CASSTGQGVETQYF
DNA: TGTGCCAGCAGTACGGGACAGGGGGTAGAGACCCAGTACTTC

V: TRBV7-2
J: TRBJ1-2
D: .
size: .
CDR3: CASSLVGGDYYGYTF
DNA: TGTGCCAGCAGCTTAGTTGGGGGAGATTACTATGGCTACACCTTC

V: TRBV21-1
J: TRBJ1-1
D: .
size: .
CDR3: CASSKNPKEGQNTEAFF
DNA: TGTGCCAGCAGCAAAAACCCGAAGGAGGGCCAGAACACTGAAGCTTTCTTT

V: TRBV7-2
J: TRBJ1-4
D: .
size: .
CDR3: CASSATRDPGGKLFF
DNA: TGTGCCAGCAGCGCAACCCGGGACCCGGGCGGAAAACTGTTTTTT

V: TRBV15
J: TRBJ2-3
D: .
size: .
CDR3: CATSLVVADTQYF
DNA: TGTGCCACCAGCCTCGTGGTGGCAGATACGCAGTATTTT

V: TRBV7-3
J: TRBJ2-3
D: .
size: .
CDR3: CASSLTWRTDTQYF
DNA: TGTGCCAGCAGCTTAACATGGCGCACAGATACGCAGTATTTT

V: TRBV28
J: TRBJ1-2
D: .
size: once
CDR3: CASLSFQGYTF
DNA: TGTGCCAGTCTCTCCTTCCAGGGCTACACCTTC

V: TRBV9
J: TRBJ2-3
D: TRBD2
size: .
CDR3: CASSVRAGVLDTQYF
DNA: TGTGCCAGCAGCGTGCGAGCGGGGGTTCTAGATACGCAGTATTTT

V: TRBV18
J: TRBJ2-1
D: .
size: .
CDR3: CASSPGNTVGNEQFF
DNA: TGTGCCAGCTCACCAGGAAATACCGTGGGCAATGAGCAGTTCTTC